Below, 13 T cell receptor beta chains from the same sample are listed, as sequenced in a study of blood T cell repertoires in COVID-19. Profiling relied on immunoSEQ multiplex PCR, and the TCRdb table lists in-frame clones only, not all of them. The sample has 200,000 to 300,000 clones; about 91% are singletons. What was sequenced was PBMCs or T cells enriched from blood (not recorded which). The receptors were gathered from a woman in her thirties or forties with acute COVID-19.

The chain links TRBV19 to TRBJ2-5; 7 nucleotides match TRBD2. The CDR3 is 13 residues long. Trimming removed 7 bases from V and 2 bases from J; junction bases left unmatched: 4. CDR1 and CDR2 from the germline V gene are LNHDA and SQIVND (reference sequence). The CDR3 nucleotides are TGTGCCAGTAATCCGGGACTACAAGAGACCCAGTACTTC. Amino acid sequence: CASNPGLQETQYF. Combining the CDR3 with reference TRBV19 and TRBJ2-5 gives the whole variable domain DGGITQSPKYLFRKEGQNVTLSCEQNLNHDAMYWYRQDPGQGLRLIYYSQIVNDFQKGDIAEGYSVSREKKESFPLTVTSAQKNPTAFYLCASNPGLQETQYFGPGTRLLVL.

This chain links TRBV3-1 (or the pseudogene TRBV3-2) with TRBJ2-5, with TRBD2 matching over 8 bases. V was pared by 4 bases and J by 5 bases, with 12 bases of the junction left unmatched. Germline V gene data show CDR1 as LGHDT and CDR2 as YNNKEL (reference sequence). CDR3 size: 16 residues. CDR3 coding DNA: TGTGCCAGCAGCCTACTCGCTGGGCGGGGGGTGGAGACCCAGTACTTC. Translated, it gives CASSLLAGRGVETQYF.

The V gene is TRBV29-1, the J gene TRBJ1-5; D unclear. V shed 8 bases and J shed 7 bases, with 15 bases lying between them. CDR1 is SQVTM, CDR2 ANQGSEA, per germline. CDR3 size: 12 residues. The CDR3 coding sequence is TGCAGCCTTCCCCCCGGGGAACAGCCCCAGCATTTT. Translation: CSLPPGEQPQHF.

CDR3 sequence: CASRTGEVETQYF. Written as DNA, the CDR3 is TGTGCCAGCCGGACAGGGGAGGTAGAGACCCAGTACTTC. V gene TRBV2 combines with J gene TRBJ2-5, with TRBD1 matching over 9 bases. CDR3 size: 13 residues. The V segment lost 8 bases and the J segment 4 bases; nucleotides outside the gene matches: 5. Germline CDR1 reads SNHLY; CDR2 reads FYNNEI. Combining the CDR3 with reference TRBV2 and TRBJ2-5 gives the whole variable domain EPEVTQTPSHQVTQMGQEVILRCVPISNHLYFYWYRQILGQKVEFLVSFYNNEISEKSEIFDDQFSVERPDGSNFTLKIRSTKLEDSAMYFCASRTGEVETQYFGPGTRLLVL.

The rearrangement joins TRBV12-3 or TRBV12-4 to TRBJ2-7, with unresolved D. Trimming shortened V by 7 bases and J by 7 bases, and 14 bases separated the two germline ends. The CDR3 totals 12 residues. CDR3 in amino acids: CASTLVFWEQYF. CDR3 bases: TGTGCCAGCACCCTAGTTTTCTGGGAGCAGTACTTC.

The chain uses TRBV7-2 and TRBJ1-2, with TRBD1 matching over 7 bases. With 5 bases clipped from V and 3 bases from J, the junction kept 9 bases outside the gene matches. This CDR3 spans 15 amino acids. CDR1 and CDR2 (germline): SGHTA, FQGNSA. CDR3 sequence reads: CASSQPDRAHYGYTF. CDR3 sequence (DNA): TGTGCCAGCAGCCAACCCGACAGGGCCCACTATGGCTACACCTTC.

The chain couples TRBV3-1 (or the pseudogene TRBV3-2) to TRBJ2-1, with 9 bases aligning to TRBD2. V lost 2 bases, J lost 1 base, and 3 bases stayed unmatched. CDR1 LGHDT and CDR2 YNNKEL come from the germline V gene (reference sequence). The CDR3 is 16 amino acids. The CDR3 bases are TGTGCCAGCAGCCAACGTCTAGCGGGGTCCTACAATGAGCAGTTCTTC. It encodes CASSQRLAGSYNEQFF.

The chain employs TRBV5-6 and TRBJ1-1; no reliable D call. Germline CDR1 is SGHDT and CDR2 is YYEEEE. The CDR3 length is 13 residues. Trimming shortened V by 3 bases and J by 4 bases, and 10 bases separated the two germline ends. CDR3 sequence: CASSWREPTEAFF. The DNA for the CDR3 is TGTGCCAGCAGCTGGAGGGAGCCCACTGAAGCTTTCTTT.

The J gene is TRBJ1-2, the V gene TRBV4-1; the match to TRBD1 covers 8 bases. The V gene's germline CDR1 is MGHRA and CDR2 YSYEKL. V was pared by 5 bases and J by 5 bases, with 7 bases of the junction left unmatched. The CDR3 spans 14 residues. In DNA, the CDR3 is TGCGCCAGCAGCGGGCAGACAGGGGATTATGGCTACACCTTC. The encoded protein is CASSGQTGDYGYTF.

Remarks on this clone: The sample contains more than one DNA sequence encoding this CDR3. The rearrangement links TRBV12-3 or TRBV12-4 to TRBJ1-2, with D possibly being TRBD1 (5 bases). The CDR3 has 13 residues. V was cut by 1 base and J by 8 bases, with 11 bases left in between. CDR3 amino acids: CASSLGQGGGYTF. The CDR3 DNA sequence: TGTGCCAGCAGTTTAGGCCAGGGTGGCGGCTACACCTTC.

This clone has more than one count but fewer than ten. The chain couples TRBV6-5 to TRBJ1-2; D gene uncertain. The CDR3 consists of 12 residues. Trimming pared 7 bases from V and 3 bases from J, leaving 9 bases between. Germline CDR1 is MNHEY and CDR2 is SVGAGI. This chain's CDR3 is CASKEGDYGYTF. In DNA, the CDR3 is TGTGCCAGCAAGGAGGGTGACTATGGCTACACCTTC.

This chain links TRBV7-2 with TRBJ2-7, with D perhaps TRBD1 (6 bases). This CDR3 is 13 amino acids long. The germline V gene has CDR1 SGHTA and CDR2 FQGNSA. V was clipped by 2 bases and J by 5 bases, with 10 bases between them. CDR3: CASSLKRGNEQYF. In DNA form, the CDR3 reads TGTGCCAGCAGCTTAAAGAGGGGGAACGAGCAGTACTTC.

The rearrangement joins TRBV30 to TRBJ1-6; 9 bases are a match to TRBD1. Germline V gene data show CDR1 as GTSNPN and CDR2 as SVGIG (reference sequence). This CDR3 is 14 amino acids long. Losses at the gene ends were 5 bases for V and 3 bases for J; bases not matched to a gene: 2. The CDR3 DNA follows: TGTGCCTGGGGGACAGGGTACTATAATTCACCCCTCCACTTT. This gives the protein CAWGTGYYNSPLHF.